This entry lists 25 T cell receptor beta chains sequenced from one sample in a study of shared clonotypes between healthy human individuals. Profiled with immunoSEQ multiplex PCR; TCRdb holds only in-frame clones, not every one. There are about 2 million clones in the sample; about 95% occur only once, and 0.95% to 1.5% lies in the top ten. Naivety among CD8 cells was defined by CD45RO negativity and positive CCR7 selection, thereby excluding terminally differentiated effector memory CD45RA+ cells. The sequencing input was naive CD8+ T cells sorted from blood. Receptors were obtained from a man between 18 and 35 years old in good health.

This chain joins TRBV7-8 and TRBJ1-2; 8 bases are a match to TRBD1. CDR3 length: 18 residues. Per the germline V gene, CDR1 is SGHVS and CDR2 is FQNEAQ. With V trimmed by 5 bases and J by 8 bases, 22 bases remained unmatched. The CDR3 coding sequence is TGTGCCAGCAGCGCACCCCTCGGGGCAGGGGGCTCCGTGGGGGGCTACACCTTC. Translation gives CASSAPLGAGGSVGGYTF.

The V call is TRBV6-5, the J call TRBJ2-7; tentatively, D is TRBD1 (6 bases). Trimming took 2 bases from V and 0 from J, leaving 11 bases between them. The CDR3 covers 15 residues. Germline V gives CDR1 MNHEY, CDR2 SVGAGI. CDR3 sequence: CASSYRGGLSYEQYF. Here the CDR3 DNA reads TGTGCCAGCAGTTACAGAGGGGGTCTCTCCTACGAGCAGTACTTC.

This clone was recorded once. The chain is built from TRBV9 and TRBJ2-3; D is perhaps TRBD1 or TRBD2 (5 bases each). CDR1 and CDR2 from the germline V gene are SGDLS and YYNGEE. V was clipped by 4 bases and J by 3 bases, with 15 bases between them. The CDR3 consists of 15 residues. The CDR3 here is CASSTPVWGTDTQYF. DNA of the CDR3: TGTGCCAGCAGCACCCCTGTATGGGGGACAGATACGCAGTATTTT.

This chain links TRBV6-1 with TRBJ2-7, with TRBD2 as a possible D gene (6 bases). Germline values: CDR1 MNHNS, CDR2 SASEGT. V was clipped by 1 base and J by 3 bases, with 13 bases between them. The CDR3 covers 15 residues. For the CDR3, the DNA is TGTGCCAGCAGTGAAGGGGGGGAGCAAGACTACGAGCAGTACTTC. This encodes CASSEGGEQDYEQYF.

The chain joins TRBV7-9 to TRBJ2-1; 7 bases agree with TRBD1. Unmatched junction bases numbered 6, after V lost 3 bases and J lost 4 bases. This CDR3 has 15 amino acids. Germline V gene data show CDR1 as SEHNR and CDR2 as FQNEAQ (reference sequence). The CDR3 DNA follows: TGTGCCAGCAGCTTTGGGCAGGGGGAATACAATGAGCAGTTCTTC. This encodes CASSFGQGEYNEQFF.

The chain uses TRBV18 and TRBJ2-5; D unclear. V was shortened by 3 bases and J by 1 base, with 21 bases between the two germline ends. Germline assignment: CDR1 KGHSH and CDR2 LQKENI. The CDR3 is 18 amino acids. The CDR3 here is CASSPFDARYSLQETQYF. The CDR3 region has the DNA TGTGCCAGCTCACCTTTTGATGCCAGGTACTCCCTCCAAGAGACCCAGTACTTC.

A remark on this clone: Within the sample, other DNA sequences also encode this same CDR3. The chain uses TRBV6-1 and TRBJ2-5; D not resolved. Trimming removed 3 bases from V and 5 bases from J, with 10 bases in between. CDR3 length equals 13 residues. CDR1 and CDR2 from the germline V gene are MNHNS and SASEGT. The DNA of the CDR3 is TGTGCCAGCAGTGAGAGAGGTTGGGAGACCCAGTACTTC. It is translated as CASSERGWETQYF.

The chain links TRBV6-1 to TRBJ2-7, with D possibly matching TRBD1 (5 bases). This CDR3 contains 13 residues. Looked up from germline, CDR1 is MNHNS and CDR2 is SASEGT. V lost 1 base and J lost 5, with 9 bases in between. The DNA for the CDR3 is TGTGCCAGCAGTGAAGGATGGGGCCACGAGCAGTACTTC. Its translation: CASSEGWGHEQYF.

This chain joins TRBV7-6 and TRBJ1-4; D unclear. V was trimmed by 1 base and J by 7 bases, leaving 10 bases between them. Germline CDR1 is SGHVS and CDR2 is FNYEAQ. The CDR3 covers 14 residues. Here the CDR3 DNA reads TGTGCCAGCAGCTTAGTGGCTGGAGGTGAAAAACTGTTTTTT. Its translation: CASSLVAGGEKLFF. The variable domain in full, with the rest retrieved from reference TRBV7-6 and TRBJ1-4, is GAGVSQSPRYKVTKRGQDVALRCDPISGHVSLYWYRQALGQGPEFLTYFNYEAQQDKSGLPNDRFSAERPEGSISTLTIQRTEQRDSAMYRCASSLVAGGEKLFFGSGTQLSVL.

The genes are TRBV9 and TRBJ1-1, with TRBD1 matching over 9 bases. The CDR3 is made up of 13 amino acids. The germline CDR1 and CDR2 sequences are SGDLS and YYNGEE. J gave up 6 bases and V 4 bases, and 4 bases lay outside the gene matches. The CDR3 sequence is CASSSGQGPEAFF. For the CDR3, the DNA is TGTGCCAGCAGCTCGGGACAGGGCCCTGAAGCTTTCTTT.

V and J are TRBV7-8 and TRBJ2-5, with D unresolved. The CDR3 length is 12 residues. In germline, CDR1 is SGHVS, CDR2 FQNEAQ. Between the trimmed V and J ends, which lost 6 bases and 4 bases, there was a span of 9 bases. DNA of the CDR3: TGTGCCAGCAGTTTGCTACTAGAGACCCAGTACTTC. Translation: CASSLLLETQYF.

In DNA, the CDR3 is TGTGCCAGCAGCCTCCCCCGGACAGGGGGCCTCACTGAAGCTTTCTTT. It is translated as CASSLPRTGGLTEAFF. This chain uses TRBV9 with TRBJ1-1, with 11 bases fitting TRBD1. In germline, CDR1 is SGDLS, CDR2 YYNGEE. The CDR3 is 16 residues long. V dropped 4 bases and J dropped 4; count of bases not matched to a gene: 9.

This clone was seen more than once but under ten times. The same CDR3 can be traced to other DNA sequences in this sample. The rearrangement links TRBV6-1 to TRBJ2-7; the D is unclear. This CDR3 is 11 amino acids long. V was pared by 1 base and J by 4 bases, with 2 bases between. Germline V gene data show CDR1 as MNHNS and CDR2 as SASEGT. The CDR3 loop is CASSEGYEQYF. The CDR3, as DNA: TGTGCCAGCAGTGAAGGGTACGAGCAGTACTTC.

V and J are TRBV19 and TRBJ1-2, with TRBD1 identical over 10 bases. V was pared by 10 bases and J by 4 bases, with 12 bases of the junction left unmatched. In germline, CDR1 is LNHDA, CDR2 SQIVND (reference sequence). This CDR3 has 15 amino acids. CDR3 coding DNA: TGTGCCACCTCGGAGGGGACAGGGGCTTCCTATGGCTACACCTTC. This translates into CATSEGTGASYGYTF.

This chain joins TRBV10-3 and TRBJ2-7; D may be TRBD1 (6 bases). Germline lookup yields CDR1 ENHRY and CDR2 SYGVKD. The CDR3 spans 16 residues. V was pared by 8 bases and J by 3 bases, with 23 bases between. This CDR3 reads CAIGRTGIGLIYEQYF. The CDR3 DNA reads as TGTGCCATCGGGAGAACAGGGATCGGGTTAATCTACGAGCAGTACTTC.

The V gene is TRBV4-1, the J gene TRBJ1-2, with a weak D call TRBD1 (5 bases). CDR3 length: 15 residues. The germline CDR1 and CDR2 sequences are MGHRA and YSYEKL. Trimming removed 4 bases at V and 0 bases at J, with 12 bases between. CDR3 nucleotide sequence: TGCGCCAGCAGCCCAGGGACGGCAACTAACTATGGCTACACCTTC. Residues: CASSPGTATNYGYTF.

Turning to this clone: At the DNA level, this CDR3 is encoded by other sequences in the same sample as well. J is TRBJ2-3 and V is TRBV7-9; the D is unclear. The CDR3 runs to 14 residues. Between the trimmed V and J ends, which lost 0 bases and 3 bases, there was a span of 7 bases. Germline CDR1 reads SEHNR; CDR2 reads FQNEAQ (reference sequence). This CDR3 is CASSLAGLTDTQYF. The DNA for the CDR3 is TGTGCCAGCAGCTTAGCAGGATTAACAGATACGCAGTATTTT.

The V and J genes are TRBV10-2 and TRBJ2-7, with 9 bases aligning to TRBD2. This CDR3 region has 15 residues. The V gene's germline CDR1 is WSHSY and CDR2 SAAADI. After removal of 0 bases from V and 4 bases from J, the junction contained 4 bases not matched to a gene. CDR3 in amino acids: CASSESGGGAYEQYF. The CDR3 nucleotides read TGCGCCAGCAGTGAGTCGGGCGGGGGGGCTTACGAGCAGTACTTC.

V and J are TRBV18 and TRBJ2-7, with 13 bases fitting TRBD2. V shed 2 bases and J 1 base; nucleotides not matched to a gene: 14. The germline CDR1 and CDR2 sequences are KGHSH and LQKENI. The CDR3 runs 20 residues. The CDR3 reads CASSPISSTSGGESSYEQYF. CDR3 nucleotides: TGTGCCAGCTCACCAATCTCCTCCACTAGCGGGGGGGAGTCATCCTACGAGCAGTACTTC.

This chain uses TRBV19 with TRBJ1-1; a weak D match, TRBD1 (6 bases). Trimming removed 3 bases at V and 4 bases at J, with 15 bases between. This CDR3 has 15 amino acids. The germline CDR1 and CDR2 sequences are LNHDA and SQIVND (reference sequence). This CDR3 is CASSMTGGGGTEAFF. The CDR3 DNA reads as TGTGCCAGTAGTATGACTGGAGGAGGGGGCACTGAAGCTTTCTTT.

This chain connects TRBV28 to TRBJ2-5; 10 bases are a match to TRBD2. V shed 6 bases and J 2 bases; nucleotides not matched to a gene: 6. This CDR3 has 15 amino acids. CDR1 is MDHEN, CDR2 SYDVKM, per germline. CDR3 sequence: CASSSGLADQETQYF. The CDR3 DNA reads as TGTGCCAGCAGCTCCGGACTAGCGGATCAAGAGACCCAGTACTTC.

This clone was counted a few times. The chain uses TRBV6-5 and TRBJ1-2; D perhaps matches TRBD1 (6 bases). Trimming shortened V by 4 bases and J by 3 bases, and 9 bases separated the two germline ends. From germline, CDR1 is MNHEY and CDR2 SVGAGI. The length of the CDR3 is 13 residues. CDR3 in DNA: TGTGCCAGCAGTTCTGGGACATACTATGGCTACACCTTC. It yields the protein CASSSGTYYGYTF.

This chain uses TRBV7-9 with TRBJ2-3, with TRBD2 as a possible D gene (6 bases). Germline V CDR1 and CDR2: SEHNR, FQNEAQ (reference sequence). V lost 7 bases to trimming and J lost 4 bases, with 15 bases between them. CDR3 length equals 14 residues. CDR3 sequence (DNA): TGTGCCAGCAAGGAGGGAGGAGTGGCAGATACGCAGTATTTT. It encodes CASKEGGVADTQYF.

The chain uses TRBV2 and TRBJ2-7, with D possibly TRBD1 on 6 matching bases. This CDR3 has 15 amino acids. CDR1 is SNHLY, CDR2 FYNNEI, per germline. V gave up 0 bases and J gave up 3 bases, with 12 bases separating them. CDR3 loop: CASSEALTGIYEQYF. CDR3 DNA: TGTGCCAGCAGTGAAGCGCTGACAGGTATCTACGAGCAGTACTTC.

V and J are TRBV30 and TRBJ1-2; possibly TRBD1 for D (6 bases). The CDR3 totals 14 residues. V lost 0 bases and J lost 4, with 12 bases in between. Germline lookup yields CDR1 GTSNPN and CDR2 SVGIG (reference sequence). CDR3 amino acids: CAWSVTTGIYGYTF. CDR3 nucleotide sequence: TGTGCCTGGAGTGTAACCACAGGGATCTATGGCTACACCTTC. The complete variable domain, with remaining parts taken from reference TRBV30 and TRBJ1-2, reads SQTIHQWPATLVQPVGSPLSLECTVEGTSNPNLYWYRQAAGRGLQLLFYSVGIGQISSEVPQNLSASRPQDRQFILSSKKLLLSDSGFYLCAWSVTTGIYGYTFGSGTRLTVV.